This entry lists 25 T cell receptor beta chains sequenced from one sample in a study of blood T cell repertoires in COVID-19. Profiled with immunoSEQ multiplex PCR; TCRdb holds only in-frame clones, not every one. The sample carries 200,000 or so clones, less than 90% recorded once. The sequenced material came from peripheral blood. The receptors shown here come from a woman between 70 and 85 years old with acute or convalescent COVID-19.

The gene calls are TRBV10-3 and TRBJ1-4; D perhaps matches TRBD1 (6 bases). The germline CDR1 and CDR2 sequences are ENHRY and SYGVKD. The CDR3 covers 13 residues. With 8 bases removed from V and 8 bases from J, the gap between germline ends came to 15 bases. Written as DNA, the CDR3 is TGTGCCATCCGGCAGGGTGGACAGGAAAAACTGTTTTTT. Amino acids: CAIRQGGQEKLFF.

This clone was seen only once. V is TRBV19 and J is TRBJ1-1; the match to TRBD1 covers 8 bases. The CDR3 consists of 15 residues. V lost 4 bases to trimming and J lost 4 bases; unmatched junction nucleotides: 8. Germline-derived CDR1 and CDR2 are LNHDA and SQIVND (reference sequence). This CDR3 is CASSKRQGMGTEAFF. The CDR3 nucleotides are TGTGCCAGTAGTAAGCGACAGGGGATGGGCACTGAAGCTTTCTTT.

The V and J genes are TRBV28 and TRBJ2-3; weak D call: TRBD2 (5 bases). Trimming left V 3 bases short and J 3 bases short, with 16 bases between. The CDR3 spans 16 residues. Germline values: CDR1 MDHEN, CDR2 SYDVKM. The chain's CDR3 is CASSFFRRVGTDTQYF. DNA for the CDR3: TGTGCCAGCAGTTTCTTCAGGCGGGTTGGGACAGATACGCAGTATTTT.

This clone was counted only a few times. The chain employs TRBV11-3 and TRBJ2-1, with 8 bases that match TRBD2. The CDR3 is 14 residues long. The V segment lost 4 bases and the J segment 7 bases; nucleotides outside the gene matches: 6. Germline values: CDR1 SGHNT, CDR2 YENEEA. In DNA, the CDR3 is TGTGCCAGCAGCTCGGGAGGGCCTGAAAATGAGCAGTTCTTC. Amino acids: CASSSGGPENEQFF.

This clone has a handful of counts. J is TRBJ1-5 and V is TRBV11-2, with D possibly being TRBD1 (5 bases). The CDR3 totals 13 residues. In germline, CDR1 is SGHAT, CDR2 FQNNGV. V was pared by 1 base and J by 6 bases, with 7 bases between. In DNA, the CDR3 is TGTGCCAGCAGCTTAGCTGGGGCTCAGCCCCAGCATTTT. It encodes CASSLAGAQPQHF.

This clone was detected once. The rearrangement joins TRBV3-1 (or the pseudogene TRBV3-2) to TRBJ2-1; no clear D. V gave up 4 bases and J gave up 6 bases, with 7 bases separating them. CDR1 and CDR2 (germline): LGHDT, YNNKEL (reference sequence). The CDR3 is made up of 12 amino acids. The CDR3, as DNA: TGTGCCAGCAGCCGTGCCAGCAATGAGCAGTTCTTC. Protein product: CASSRASNEQFF.

The V call is TRBV2, the J call TRBJ2-3, with D possibly matching TRBD2 (6 bases). Deletions cut 3 bases from V and 0 bases from J, with 7 bases between. CDR1 and CDR2 (germline): SNHLY, FYNNEI. The CDR3 has 14 amino acids. The CDR3 spells CASSEAGSTDTQYF. The DNA of the CDR3 is TGTGCCAGCAGTGAGGCGGGGAGCACAGATACGCAGTATTTT.

This rearrangement joins TRBV4-2 to TRBJ1-4; 12 bases map to TRBD1. The CDR3 runs to 16 residues. The V gene end was trimmed by 4 bases and the J gene end by 7 bases; junction bases not matched to a gene: 7. The germline V gene encodes CDR1 LGHNA and CDR2 YNFKEQ. CDR3 coding DNA: TGTGCCAGCAGCCGCCACGAGGGACAGGGGGCTGAAAAACTGTTTTTT. It is translated as CASSRHEGQGAEKLFF.

The chain has TRBV15 and TRBJ1-4, with 7 bases matching TRBD1. This CDR3 has 16 amino acids. Germline V gene data show CDR1 as LNHNV and CDR2 as YYDKDF (reference sequence). V was pared by 8 bases and J by 0 bases, with 9 bases of the junction left unmatched. The chain's CDR3 is CATVTGTVATNEKLFF. CDR3 nucleotide sequence: TGTGCCACCGTAACCGGGACAGTCGCAACTAATGAAAAACTGTTTTTT.

J is TRBJ2-2 and V is TRBV6-1, with 8 bases aligning to TRBD1. The CDR3 is made up of 14 amino acids. The junction had 4 bases not matched to a gene; V was cut back by 2 bases and J by 8 bases. The germline V gene encodes CDR1 MNHNS and CDR2 SASEGT. CDR3 sequence (DNA): TGTGCCAGCAGTGAACTCAGGGGGCAAGGGGAGCTGTTTTTT. Residues: CASSELRGQGELFF.

A single count supports this clone. The identical CDR3 is also encoded by other nucleotide sequences in the sample. J is TRBJ2-1 and V is TRBV7-9; tentative D call: TRBD2 (6 bases). Trimming removed 0 bases from V and 6 bases from J, with 6 bases in between. Per the germline V gene, CDR1 is SEHNR and CDR2 is FQNEAQ (reference sequence). The CDR3 is 13 amino acids. In DNA form, the CDR3 reads TGTGCCAGCAGCTTAGCGGGGGGCAATGAGCAGTTCTTC. Translation gives CASSLAGGNEQFF.

This sequence joins TRBV7-2 and TRBJ1-6; the D is unclear. The V gene lost 2 bases and the J gene lost 6 bases, with 14 bases spanning the gap. Germline V CDR1 and CDR2: SGHTA, FQGNSA. The CDR3 contains 16 residues. In nucleotides, the CDR3 is TGTGCCAGCAGCTTAATCGGCACCGACACTAATTCACCCCTCCACTTT. It codes for CASSLIGTDTNSPLHF.

The chain couples TRBV5-1 to TRBJ2-7, with 11 bases matching TRBD2. CDR3 length equals 15 residues. The J segment lost 4 bases and the V segment lost 4 bases, leaving 7 bases of the junction unmatched. The germline gives CDR1 SGHRS, CDR2 YFSETQ. The CDR3 is CASSQGTSGNYEQYF. The CDR3 DNA is TGCGCCAGCAGCCAGGGGACTAGCGGAAATTACGAGCAGTACTTC.

The CDR3 sequence is CASSFQGARGYTF. Here the CDR3 DNA reads TGTGCCAGCAGTTTTCAGGGGGCGCGGGGCTACACCTTC. The rearrangement joins TRBV12-3 or TRBV12-4 to TRBJ1-2, with 8 bases aligning to TRBD1. J was trimmed by 8 bases and V by 3 bases; bases with no gene match: 5. The CDR3 contains 13 residues.

The V call is TRBV2, the J call TRBJ1-1, with a tentative D call TRBD1 (6 bases). Trimming pared 4 bases from V and 4 bases from J, leaving 13 bases between. The V gene's germline CDR1 is SNHLY and CDR2 FYNNEI. The CDR3 has 14 amino acids. The CDR3 nucleotides are TGTGCCAGCAGTGGAAACAGGGCTCCCACTGAAGCTTTCTTT. This codes for CASSGNRAPTEAFF.

The V call is TRBV6-5, the J call TRBJ1-4, with 10 bases fitting TRBD1. Unmatched junction bases numbered 0, after V lost 8 bases and J lost 0 bases. CDR3 length: 14 amino acids. From germline, CDR1 is MNHEY and CDR2 SVGAGI. The CDR3 spells CASGQGATNEKLFF. The CDR3 bases are TGTGCCAGCGGACAGGGGGCAACTAATGAAAAACTGTTTTTT.

The chain recombines TRBV19 with TRBJ2-7; possibly TRBD1 for D (8 bases). Germline V gene sequence: CDR1 LNHDA, CDR2 SQIVND (reference sequence). The V and J ends lost 3 bases and 0 bases respectively, with 12 bases between them. The CDR3 is 15 residues long. The CDR3 reads CASSITGGASYEQYF. The CDR3 nucleotides are TGTGCCAGTAGTATTACAGGGGGGGCCTCCTACGAGCAGTACTTC.

CDR3 in amino acids: CASRTGTSGNTGELFF. CDR3 in DNA: TGCGCCAGCAGGACGGGGACTAGCGGAAACACCGGGGAGCTGTTTTTT. The chain couples TRBV10-2 to TRBJ2-2; 11 bases fit TRBD2. V was pared by 6 bases and J by 2 bases, with 5 bases of the junction left unmatched. Germline CDR1 reads WSHSY; CDR2 reads SAAADI. CDR3 length equals 16 residues.

This clone has just a few counts. The chain employs TRBV6-4 and TRBJ2-1, with 14 bases aligning to TRBD2. CDR1 is MRHNA and CDR2 is SNTAGT in the germline V gene. The CDR3 length is 16 residues. V lost 6 bases to trimming and J lost 2 bases; unmatched junction nucleotides: 3. The CDR3 sequence: CASSGTSGGPYNEQFF. CDR3 nucleotides: TGTGCCAGCAGCGGGACTAGCGGGGGACCCTACAATGAGCAGTTCTTC.

The rearrangement uses TRBV28 and TRBJ2-7; 10 nucleotides agree with TRBD1. CDR3 size: 20 residues. Germline assignment: CDR1 MDHEN and CDR2 SYDVKM. Unmatched junction bases numbered 25, after V lost 9 bases and J lost 2 bases. In DNA, the CDR3 is TGTGCCAGTCAGAATGGGGTAAAACGGGACAGGGGATCACAAGCCTACGAGCAGTACTTC. Its translation is CASQNGVKRDRGSQAYEQYF.

The genes are TRBV29-1 and TRBJ1-5, with D maybe TRBD1 (5 bases). Looked up from germline, CDR1 is SQVTM and CDR2 is ANQGSEA. V was trimmed by 4 bases and J by 3 bases, leaving 10 bases between them. There are 13 residues in the CDR3. The CDR3 bases are TGCAGCGTTGTTGACAGCCTCAATCAGCCCCAGCATTTT. Translation: CSVVDSLNQPQHF.

This clone was seen a handful of times. Here the CDR3 reads CASSVGRDEKLFF. CDR3 in DNA: TGTGCCAGCAGCGTAGGACGGGATGAAAAACTGTTTTTT. V is TRBV9 and J is TRBJ1-4; D gene unclear. This CDR3 is 13 amino acids long. Deletions cut 0 bases from V and 6 bases from J, with 6 bases between. Per germline, CDR1 SGDLS and CDR2 YYNGEE.

This chain uses TRBV5-6 with TRBJ1-3; no firm D call. This CDR3 has 15 amino acids. Deletions cut 4 bases from V and 2 bases from J, with 13 bases between. The germline CDR1 and CDR2 sequences are SGHDT and YYEEEE. The CDR3 reads CASSRPPGTGNTIYF. The DNA for the CDR3 is TGTGCCAGCAGCCGCCCCCCGGGGACTGGAAACACCATATATTTT.

The gene calls are TRBV10-2 and TRBJ1-1; D unresolved. CDR3 length: 10 residues. Germline CDR1 reads WSHSY; CDR2 reads SAAADI. V dropped 9 bases and J dropped 4 bases, with 6 bases sitting between them. CDR3 sequence (DNA): TGCGCCAGTTGGAGCACTGAAGCTTTCTTT. It codes for CASWSTEAFF.

This chain joins TRBV10-3 and TRBJ2-1, with TRBD1 identical over 8 bases. Trimming at V came to 5 bases and at J to 5 bases, leaving 11 bases not matched to a gene. The CDR3 covers 16 residues. Germline lookup yields CDR1 ENHRY and CDR2 SYGVKD. The DNA of the CDR3 is TGTGCCATCAGTCCCAATCCGGACAGGGCAAACAATGAGCAGTTCTTC. Translating gives CAISPNPDRANNEQFF.